Below, one T cell receptor beta chain is given with its context. Its antigen remains unidentified. These data originate in a study of blood T cells in healthy people across ages. Trimming shortened V by 5 bases and J by 0 bases, and 14 bases separated the two germline ends. The germline CDR1 and CDR2 sequences are SEHNR and FQNEAQ (reference sequence). CDR3 length: 16 amino acids. The authors ran a second PCR of about 7 to 11 cycles using a sample-barcoded 5' primer and a J-beta primer mix. Using its own MiXCR run on the 5' RACE reads, TCRdb lists one record per CDR3 protein. The sample includes around 1.5 million distinct CDR3 sequences, 59% of them seen just once. Study observations and caveats: Both higher diversity and more naive CD4+ cells marked long-lived donors when set against aged donors. Measured against age, TCR beta diversity per million T cells decreased in a roughly linear manner.

Samples had at least 6 million PBMCs isolated from them. The J gene is TRBJ2-1, the V gene TRBV7-9; D is unclear. The sequencing input was blood. The receptor comes from a man between 18 and 35 years old in good health. CDR3 residues: CASSPKDGRSYNEQFF. The CDR3 nucleotides read TGTGCCAGCAGCCCGAAGGACGGACGCTCCTACAATGAGCAGTTCTTC.